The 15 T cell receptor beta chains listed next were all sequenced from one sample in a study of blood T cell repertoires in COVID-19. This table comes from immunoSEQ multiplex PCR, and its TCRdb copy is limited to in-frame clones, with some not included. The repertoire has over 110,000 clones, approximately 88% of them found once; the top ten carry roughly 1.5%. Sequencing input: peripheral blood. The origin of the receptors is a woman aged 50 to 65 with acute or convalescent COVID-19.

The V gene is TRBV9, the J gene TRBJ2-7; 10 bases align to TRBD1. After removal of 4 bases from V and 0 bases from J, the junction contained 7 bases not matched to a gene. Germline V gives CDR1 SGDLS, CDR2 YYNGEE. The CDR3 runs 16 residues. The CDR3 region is CASSTHRDRGSYEQYF. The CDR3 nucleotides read TGTGCCAGCAGCACCCACCGGGACAGGGGCTCCTACGAGCAGTACTTC.

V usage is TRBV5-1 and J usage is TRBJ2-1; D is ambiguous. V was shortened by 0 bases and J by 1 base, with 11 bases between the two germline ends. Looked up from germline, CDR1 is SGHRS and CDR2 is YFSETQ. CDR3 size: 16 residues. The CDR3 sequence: CASSLDSGASYNEQFF. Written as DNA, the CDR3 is TGCGCCAGCAGCTTGGATTCAGGCGCGTCCTACAATGAGCAGTTCTTC. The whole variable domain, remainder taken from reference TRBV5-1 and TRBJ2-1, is KAGVTQTPRYLIKTRGQQVTLSCSPISGHRSVSWYQQTPGQGLQFLFEYFSETQRNKGNFPGRFSGRQFSNSRSEMNVSTLELGDSALYLCASSLDSGASYNEQFFGPGTRLTVL.

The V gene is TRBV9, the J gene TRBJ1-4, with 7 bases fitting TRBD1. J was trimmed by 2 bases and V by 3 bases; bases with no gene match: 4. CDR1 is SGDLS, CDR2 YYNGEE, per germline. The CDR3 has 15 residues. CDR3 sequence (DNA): TGTGCCAGCAGCGAAGAAGGGGGCACTAATGAAAAACTGTTTTTT. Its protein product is CASSEEGGTNEKLFF. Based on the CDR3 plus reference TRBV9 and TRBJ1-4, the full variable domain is DSGVTQTPKHLITATGQRVTLRCSPRSGDLSVYWYQQSLDQGLQFLIQYYNGEERAKGNILERFSAQQFPDLHSELNLSSLELGDSALYFCASSEEGGTNEKLFFGSGTQLSVL.

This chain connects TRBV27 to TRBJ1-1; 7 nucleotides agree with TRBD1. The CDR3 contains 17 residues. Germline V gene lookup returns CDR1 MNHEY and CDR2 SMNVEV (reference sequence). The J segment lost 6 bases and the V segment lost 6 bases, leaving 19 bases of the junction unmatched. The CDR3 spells CASSPPTPTGAAAEAFF. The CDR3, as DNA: TGTGCCAGCAGCCCTCCGACCCCCACAGGGGCAGCGGCTGAAGCTTTCTTT.

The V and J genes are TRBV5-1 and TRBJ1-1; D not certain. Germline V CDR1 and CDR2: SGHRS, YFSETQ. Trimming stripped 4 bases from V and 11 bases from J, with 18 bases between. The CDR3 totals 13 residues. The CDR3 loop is CASSPGGSRSAFF. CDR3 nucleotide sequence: TGCGCCAGCAGCCCCGGAGGGTCCCGATCCGCTTTCTTT.

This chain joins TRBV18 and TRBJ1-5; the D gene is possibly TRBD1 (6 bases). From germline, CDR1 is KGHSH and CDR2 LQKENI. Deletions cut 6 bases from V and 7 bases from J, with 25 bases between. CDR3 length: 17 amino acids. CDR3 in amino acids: CASSHMEKQGLEQPQHF. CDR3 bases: TGTGCCAGCTCCCATATGGAAAAACAGGGATTAGAGCAGCCCCAGCATTTT.

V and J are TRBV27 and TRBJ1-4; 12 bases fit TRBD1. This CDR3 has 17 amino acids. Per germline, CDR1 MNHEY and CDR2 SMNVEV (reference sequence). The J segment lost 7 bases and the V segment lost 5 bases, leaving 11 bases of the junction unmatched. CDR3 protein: CASSHPLGQGAVEKLFF. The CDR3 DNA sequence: TGTGCCAGCAGTCACCCATTGGGACAGGGGGCTGTTGAAAAACTGTTTTTT.

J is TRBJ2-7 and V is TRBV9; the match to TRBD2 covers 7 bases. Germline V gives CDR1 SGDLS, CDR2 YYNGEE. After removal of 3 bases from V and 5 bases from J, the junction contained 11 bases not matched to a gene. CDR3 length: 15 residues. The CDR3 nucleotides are TGTGCCAGCAGCGGCTCTAGCGGTCGATTGGACGAGCAGTACTTC. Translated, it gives CASSGSSGRLDEQYF. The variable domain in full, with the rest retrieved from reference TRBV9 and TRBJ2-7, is DSGVTQTPKHLITATGQRVTLRCSPRSGDLSVYWYQQSLDQGLQFLIQYYNGEERAKGNILERFSAQQFPDLHSELNLSSLELGDSALYFCASSGSSGRLDEQYFGPGTRLTVT.

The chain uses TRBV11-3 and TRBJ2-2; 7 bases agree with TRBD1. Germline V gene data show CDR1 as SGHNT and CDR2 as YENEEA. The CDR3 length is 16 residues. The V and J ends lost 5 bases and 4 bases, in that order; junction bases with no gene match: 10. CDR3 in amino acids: CASSPYKQGSTGELFF. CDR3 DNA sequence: TGTGCCAGCAGCCCATACAAACAGGGGAGCACCGGGGAGCTGTTTTTT.

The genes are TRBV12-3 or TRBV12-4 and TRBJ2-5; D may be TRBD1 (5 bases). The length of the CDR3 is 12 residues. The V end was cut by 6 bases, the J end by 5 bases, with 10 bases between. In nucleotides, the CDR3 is TGTGCCAGCAGAGAGAAGGGGGAGACCCAGTACTTC. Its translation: CASREKGETQYF.

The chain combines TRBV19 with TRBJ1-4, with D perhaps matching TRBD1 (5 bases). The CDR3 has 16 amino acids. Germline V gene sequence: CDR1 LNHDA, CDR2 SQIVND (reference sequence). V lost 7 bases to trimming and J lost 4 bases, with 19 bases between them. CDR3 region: CASTRTDSSLNEKLFF. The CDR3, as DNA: TGTGCCAGTACCAGAACCGACAGTAGCCTTAATGAAAAACTGTTTTTT. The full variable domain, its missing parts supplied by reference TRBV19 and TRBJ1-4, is DGGITQSPKYLFRKEGQNVTLSCEQNLNHDAMYWYRQDPGQGLRLIYYSQIVNDFQKGDIAEGYSVSREKKESFPLTVTSAQKNPTAFYLCASTRTDSSLNEKLFFGSGTQLSVL.

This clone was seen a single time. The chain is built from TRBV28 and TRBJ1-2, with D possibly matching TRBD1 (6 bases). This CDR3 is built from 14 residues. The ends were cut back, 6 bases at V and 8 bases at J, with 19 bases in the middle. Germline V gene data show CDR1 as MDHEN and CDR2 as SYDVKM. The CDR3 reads CASSKTGILPGYTF. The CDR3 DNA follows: TGTGCCAGCAGCAAAACAGGGATCCTACCCGGCTACACCTTC.

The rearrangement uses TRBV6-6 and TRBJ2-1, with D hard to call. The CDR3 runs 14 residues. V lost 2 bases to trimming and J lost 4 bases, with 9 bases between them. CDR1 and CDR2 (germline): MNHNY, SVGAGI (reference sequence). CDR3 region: CASSYGQLYNEQFF. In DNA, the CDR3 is TGTGCCAGCAGTTACGGGCAGCTATACAATGAGCAGTTCTTC.

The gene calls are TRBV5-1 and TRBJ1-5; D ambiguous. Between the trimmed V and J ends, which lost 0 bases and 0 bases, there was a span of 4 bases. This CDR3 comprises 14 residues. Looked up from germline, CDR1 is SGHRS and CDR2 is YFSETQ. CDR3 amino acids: CASSLDYSNQPQHF. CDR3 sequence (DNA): TGCGCCAGCAGCTTGGACTATAGCAATCAGCCCCAGCATTTT.

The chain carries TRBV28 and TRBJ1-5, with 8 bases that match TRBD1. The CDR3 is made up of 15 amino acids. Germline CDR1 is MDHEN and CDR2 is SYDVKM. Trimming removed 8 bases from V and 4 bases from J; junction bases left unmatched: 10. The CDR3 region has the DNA TGTGCCAGCGACCGCACAGGGGGGGGGAATCAGCCCCAGCATTTT. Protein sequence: CASDRTGGGNQPQHF.